This T cell receptor beta chain was found in a study of cytomegalovirus exposure and HLA in healthy donors. Study-wide background: Genotyping showed 75% to 90% of approximately 430 donors falling in the Caucasian-associated ancestry cluster. Study-level points and caveats: A later examination showed that TCR association rates differed by HLA locus, with DRB1 most and HLA-C fewest.

Concerning this clone: The antigen remains undetermined.

The J segment lost 5 bases and the V segment lost 4 bases, leaving 8 bases of the junction unmatched. Germline values: CDR1 MNHEY, CDR2 SMNVEV (reference sequence). The length of the CDR3 is 16 residues. The PCR had 60 Vbeta and 13 Jbeta primers. Using immunoSEQ multiplex PCR, the repertoire was profiled, and TCRdb retains in-frame clones only, with some absent. This table has 150,000 or so clones, 74% appearing once. This chain connects TRBV27 to TRBJ1-1; 12 nucleotides agree with TRBD1. The receptor was isolated from a male donor in good health and CMV-seronegative. The material sequenced was PBMCs. In nucleotides, the CDR3 is TGTGCCAGCAGTTCACCGGGACAGGGGGCATGGACTGAAGCTTTCTTT. Amino acids: CASSSPGQGAWTEAFF.